These 12 T cell receptor beta chains were sequenced from one sample in a study of CD8 T cells in Susac syndrome. With random hexamers, roughly 0.45 to 1 ug RNA was reverse transcribed. TCRdb reanalysed the immunoSEQ multiplex PCR reads using MiXCR and keeps one entry per CDR3 protein. The sample records roughly 200,000 distinct CDR3 sequences, 85% to 95% being singletons. The sample taken for sequencing was CD4+ T cells from PBMCs. These receptors were taken from a human donor in good health.

V usage is TRBV3-1 and J usage is TRBJ2-2, with 12 bases lining up with TRBD2. Germline CDR1 is LGHDT and CDR2 is YNNKEL (reference sequence). The CDR3 is 18 residues long. V lost 1 base and J lost 5; bases outside the gene matches: 8. This CDR3 reads CASSQAASGGARTGELFF. In DNA, the CDR3 is TGTGCCAGCAGCCAAGCTGCTAGCGGGGGGGCTCGGACCGGGGAGCTGTTTTTT. The variable domain in full, completed from reference TRBV3-1 and TRBJ2-2, reads DTAVSQTPKYLVTQMGNDKSIKCEQNLGHDTMYWYKQDSKKFLKIMFSYNNKELIINETVPNRFSPKSPDKAHLNLHINSLELGDSAVYFCASSQAASGGARTGELFFGEGSRLTVL.

CDR3 sequence (DNA): TGTGCCAGTAGTATAGGGACTCGCTTCGATACGCAGTATTTT. Translation gives CASSIGTRFDTQYF. The rearrangement uses TRBV19 and TRBJ2-3; possible D gene TRBD2, 5 bases. V was clipped by 1 base and J by 6 bases, with 11 bases between them. The germline gives CDR1 LNHDA, CDR2 SQIVND (reference sequence). The CDR3 loop spans 14 amino acids.

Only one count was recorded for this clonotype. This chain joins TRBV5-6 and TRBJ2-7; a weak D match, TRBD1 (6 bases). Germline assignment: CDR1 SGHDT and CDR2 YYEEEE. The CDR3 runs to 15 residues. Trimming removed 4 bases from V and 0 bases from J, with 14 bases in between. CDR3 amino acids: CASSLQGPGSYEQYV. The CDR3 DNA follows: TGTGCCAGCAGCCTCCAGGGGCCTGGCTCCTACGAGCAGTACGTC.

This chain joins TRBV5-1 and TRBJ1-6; possibly TRBD1 for D (5 bases). This CDR3 region has 13 residues. Germline CDR1 is SGHRS and CDR2 is YFSETQ. Between the trimmed V and J ends, which lost 7 bases and 8 bases, there was a span of 13 bases. The CDR3 region has the DNA TGCGCCAGCTGGGACGGCACCGATTCACCCCTCCACTTT. As protein: CASWDGTDSPLHF.

This chain connects TRBV3-1 to TRBJ1-1; 12 bases map to TRBD1. Germline V lookup: CDR1 LGHDT, CDR2 YNNKEL (reference sequence). The junction had 4 bases not matched to a gene; V was cut back by 3 bases and J by 11 bases. The CDR3 is made up of 13 amino acids. The CDR3 nucleotides read TGTGCCAGCAGCCAGGGACAGGGGGCGCAGGCTTTCTTT. Translated: CASSQGQGAQAFF.

The chain carries TRBV23-1 and TRBJ2-6, with TRBD2 as a possible D gene (6 bases). TRBV23-1 has ORF status, its function being uncertain. This CDR3 comprises 19 residues. V lost 0 bases and J 0 bases, leaving 15 bases between the germline ends. CDR3 sequence (DNA): TGCGCCAGCAGTCAATCGGGGGAGGATCCCTACTCTGGGGCCAACGTCCTGACTTTC. Amino acids: CASSQSGEDPYSGANVLTF.

The chain combines TRBV19 with TRBJ2-1; D possibly corresponds to TRBD1 (5 bases). The germline V and J ends were trimmed by 4 bases and 5 bases, with 15 bases remaining between them. Per germline, CDR1 LNHDA and CDR2 SQIVND (reference sequence). CDR3 size: 15 residues. Written as DNA, the CDR3 is TGTGCCAGTAGTAAGGGCAGGGTTGGTGACAATGAGCAGTTCTTC. It specifies CASSKGRVGDNEQFF.

The chain links TRBV3-1 to TRBJ2-5; perhaps D is TRBD1 or TRBD2 (5 bases each). Germline CDR1 and CDR2: LGHDT and YNNKEL (reference sequence). The germline V and J ends were trimmed by 0 bases and 6 bases, with 14 bases remaining between them. The CDR3 is 15 residues long. The CDR3 coding sequence is TGTGCCAGCAGCCAAGATACGGGGCGGAGAAAGACCCAGTACTTC. This codes for CASSQDTGRRKTQYF.

This sequence joins TRBV2 and TRBJ2-3; D ambiguous. The V end was cut by 1 base, the J end by 3 bases, with 5 bases between. The CDR3 covers 13 residues. Germline CDR1 reads SNHLY; CDR2 reads FYNNEI. The CDR3 is CASSEEVTDTQYF. For the CDR3, the DNA is TGTGCCAGCAGTGAAGAGGTGACAGATACGCAGTATTTT.

J is TRBJ2-7 and V is TRBV6-5; D is possibly TRBD1 (5 bases). The CDR3 length is 13 residues. CDR1 and CDR2 (germline): MNHEY, SVGAGI. V was clipped by 5 bases and J by 0 bases, with 8 bases between them. This CDR3 is CASSVRGSYEQYF. For the CDR3, the DNA is TGTGCCAGCAGTGTAAGGGGCTCCTACGAGCAGTACTTC.

This chain uses TRBV6-6 with TRBJ1-1; D call uncertain. Trimming cost V 7 bases and J 2 bases, with 5 bases left between them. CDR3 length: 11 amino acids. Germline V CDR1 and CDR2: MNHNY, SVGAGI (reference sequence). The CDR3 reads CASKLNTEAFF. CDR3 nucleotide sequence: TGTGCCAGCAAGCTAAACACTGAAGCTTTCTTT.

This clonotype was counted once. The chain links TRBV7-2 to TRBJ2-7, with TRBD2 matching over 13 bases. Germline CDR1 and CDR2: SGHTA and FQGNSA. Trimming at V came to 5 bases and at J to 6 bases, leaving 10 bases not matched to a gene. This CDR3 is built from 16 residues. The CDR3 DNA reads TGTGCCAGCAGCCTTACAACTAGCGGGGGGGCGGGCGAGCAGTACTTC. It encodes CASSLTTSGGAGEQYF.